The T cell receptor beta chain described here comes from a study of control samples from healthy donors and cancer patients. The CDR3 covers 18 residues. Germline V gene sequence: CDR1 KGHSH, CDR2 LQKENI. The J segment lost 0 bases and the V segment lost 6 bases, leaving 17 bases of the junction unmatched. Repertoires were generated with immunoSEQ multiplex PCR, while TCRdb's copy carries only in-frame clones and drops some. The table has over 70,000 clones, around 90% seen once. The gene calls are TRBV18 and TRBJ2-7; 7 bases are a match to TRBD2. Sequencing was performed on blood. This sequence was found in an older woman in good health. The CDR3: CASSPRLAAVSGSYEQYF. The CDR3 nucleotides are TGTGCCAGCTCCCCCCGGCTAGCGGCCGTTTCAGGCTCCTACGAGCAGTACTTC.